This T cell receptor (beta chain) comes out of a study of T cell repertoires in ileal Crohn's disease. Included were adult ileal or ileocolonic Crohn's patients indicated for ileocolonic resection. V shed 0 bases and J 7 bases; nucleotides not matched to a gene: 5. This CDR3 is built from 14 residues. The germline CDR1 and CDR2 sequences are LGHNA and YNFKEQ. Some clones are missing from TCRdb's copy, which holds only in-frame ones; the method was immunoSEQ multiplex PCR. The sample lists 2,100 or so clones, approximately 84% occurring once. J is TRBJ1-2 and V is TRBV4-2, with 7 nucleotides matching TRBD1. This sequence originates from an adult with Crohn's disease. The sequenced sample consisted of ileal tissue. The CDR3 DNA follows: TGTGCCAGCAGCCAAGACAGGGGGTCGGGTGGCTACACCTTC. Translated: CASSQDRGSGGYTF.